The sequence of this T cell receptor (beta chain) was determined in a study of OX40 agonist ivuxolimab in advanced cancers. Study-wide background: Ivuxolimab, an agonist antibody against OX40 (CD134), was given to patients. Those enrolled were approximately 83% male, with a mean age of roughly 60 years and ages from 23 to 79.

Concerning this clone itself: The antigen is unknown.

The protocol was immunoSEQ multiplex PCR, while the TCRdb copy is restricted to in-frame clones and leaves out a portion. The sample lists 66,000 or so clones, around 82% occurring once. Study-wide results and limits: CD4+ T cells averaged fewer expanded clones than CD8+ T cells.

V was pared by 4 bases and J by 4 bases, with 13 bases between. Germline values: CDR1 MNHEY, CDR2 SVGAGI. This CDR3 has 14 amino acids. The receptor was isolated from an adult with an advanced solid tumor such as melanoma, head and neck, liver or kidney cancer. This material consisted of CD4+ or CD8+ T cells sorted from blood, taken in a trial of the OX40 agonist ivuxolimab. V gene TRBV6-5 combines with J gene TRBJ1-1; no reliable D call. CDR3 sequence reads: CASSSTWLSTEAFF. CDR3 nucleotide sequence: TGTGCCAGCAGTTCAACGTGGCTGAGCACTGAAGCTTTCTTT.